This is a list of T cell receptor beta chains from one sample in a study of blood T cell repertoires in COVID-19. Produced via immunoSEQ multiplex PCR; TCRdb's table is partial and in-frame only. This table holds roughly 120,000 clones, around 85% found once. The specimen was peripheral blood. The receptors here all came from a man aged 50 to 59 with acute or convalescent COVID-19. Both conserved end residues are part of each CDR3. Fields, in order: D gene, J gene, clone size, V gene, CDR3 DNA, CDR3 protein. A D gene is named only where the DNA matches it firmly. Size values are once, few and many counts, or a class for expanded clones, and some rows have none.

TRBD1 | TRBJ1-1 | NA | TRBV28 | TGTGCCAGCAGTACTCCCGGGACAGTTAACACTGAAGCTTTCTTT | CASSTPGTVNTEAFF
NA | TRBJ1-1 | few | TRBV6-1 | TGTGCCAGCAGTGATCCACAGGGCGGCGTCGACACTGAAGCTTTCTTT | CASSDPQGGVDTEAFF
TRBD1 | TRBJ1-2 | NA | TRBV5-1 | TGCGCCAGCAGCTTGGTAGGGACAGGGAACTATGGCTACACCTTC | CASSLVGTGNYGYTF
TRBD1 | TRBJ1-6 | few | TRBV9 | TGTGCCAGCAGCTTACGGGACAGAAGCTCCTATAATTCACCCCTCCACTTT | CASSLRDRSSYNSPLHF
NA | TRBJ1-2 | NA | TRBV7-3 | TGTGCCAGCAGCTCGGGGGATGGCTACACCTTC | CASSSGDGYTF
TRBD2 | TRBJ2-4 | NA | TRBV18 | TGTGCCAGCTCTCCTCGACTAGCGGGGGCCGTAGACAAAAACATTCAGTACTTC | CASSPRLAGAVDKNIQYF
TRBD1 | TRBJ2-3 | once | TRBV9 | TGTGCCAGCAGCACCTCCCGGGACAGGGAAACGGACACAGATACGCAGTATTTT | CASSTSRDRETDTDTQYF
TRBD1 | TRBJ1-4 | NA | TRBV7-2 | TGTGCCAGCAGCTTGGGACAGGGTAGAGAAAAACTGTTTTTT | CASSLGQGREKLFF
TRBD1 | TRBJ2-2 | NA | TRBV7-9 | TGTGCCAGCAGCTCAGGGGGCGGCGGCACCGGGGAGCTGTTTTTT | CASSSGGGGTGELFF
NA | TRBJ1-3 | NA | TRBV6-1 | TGTGCCAGCAGTGAATTGGGGGCGCGTGGAAACACCATATATTTT | CASSELGARGNTIYF
NA | TRBJ2-3 | NA | TRBV24-1 | TGTGCCACCAGTGGCCCCCGGGACACAGGCACAGATACGCAGTATTTT | CATSGPRDTGTDTQYF
NA | TRBJ1-5 | NA | TRBV20-1 | TGCAGTGCTAGTGCAGGGTATAGCAATCAGCCCCAGCATTTT | CSASAGYSNQPQHF
TRBD1 | TRBJ1-1 | NA | TRBV19 | TGTGCCAGTACAAAAGGGGGCAGTAGGAACACTGAAGCTTTCTTT | CASTKGGSRNTEAFF
NA | TRBJ1-5 | NA | TRBV4-1 | TGCGCCAGCAGCCAGACGACGGGGAGCAATCAGCCCCAGCATTTT | CASSQTTGSNQPQHF
NA | TRBJ1-3 | NA | TRBV29-1 | TGCAGCGTTGGCTCAGGCAACTCTGGAAACACCATATATTTT | CSVGSGNSGNTIYF
TRBD1 | TRBJ1-2 | NA | TRBV18 | TGTGCCAGCTCACCCAGGGGGCCCTATGGCTACACCTTC | CASSPRGPYGYTF
NA | TRBJ1-5 | NA | TRBV6-2/TRBV6-3 | TGTGCCAGCAGTTACTACTCAATTGGTCAGCCCCAGCATTTT | CASSYYSIGQPQHF
NA | TRBJ2-7 | NA | TRBV7-2 | TGTGCCAGCAGCCCCTTCCGTATCGAGGATAACGAGCAGTACTTC | CASSPFRIEDNEQYF
NA | TRBJ1-1 | NA | TRBV4-1 | TGCGCCAGCAGCAAAAATCAGGGGTCCCCTGAAGCTTTCTTT | CASSKNQGSPEAFF
NA | TRBJ1-2 | NA | TRBV29-1 | TGCAGCGTCGAATCCGGGTCTAAAAACTATGGCTACACCTTC | CSVESGSKNYGYTF
TRBD1 | TRBJ1-2 | NA | TRBV6-5 | TGTGCCAGCAGGACAGGGGGAGGTGGCTACACCTTC | CASRTGGGGYTF
NA | TRBJ1-1 | NA | TRBV5-5 | TGTGCCAGCAGTTGGCAACAGGGTAACACTGAAGCTTTCTTT | CASSWQQGNTEAFF
NA | TRBJ2-1 | once | TRBV6-4 | TGTGCCAGCAGGGACATAGATGCTGAGCAGTTCTTC | CASRDIDAEQFF
TRBD1 | TRBJ1-2 | NA | TRBV28 | TGTGCCAGCAGTGCGACAGGGTTGAGCTATGGCTACACCTTC | CASSATGLSYGYTF
NA | TRBJ2-7 | NA | TRBV28 | TGTGCCAGCAGTTTAAGCTTGGAGGGGGAGCAGTACTTC | CASSLSLEGEQYF
NA | TRBJ1-1 | NA | TRBV7-3 | TGTGCCAGCAGCTTATTAGGGGGCACTGAAGCTTTCTTT | CASSLLGGTEAFF
TRBD2 | TRBJ2-3 | NA | TRBV5-8 | TGTGCCAGCAGCCCCCGTGGGGCGGGGGGGCGAGATACGCAGTATTTT | CASSPRGAGGRDTQYF
NA | TRBJ2-7 | NA | TRBV5-1 | TGCGCCAGCAGCCTCCAGGGAGGTGACTACGAGCAGTACTTC | CASSLQGGDYEQYF
TRBD2 | TRBJ2-1 | NA | TRBV7-3 | TGTGCCAGCAGCTTAAGCCCGGGGGGGCGGGATGAGCAGTTCTTC | CASSLSPGGRDEQFF
TRBD2 | TRBJ2-3 | NA | TRBV24-1 | TGTGCCACCAGTGATTTTGGGGCGGGGGGCAGAGATACGCAGTATTTT | CATSDFGAGGRDTQYF
TRBD1 | TRBJ1-1 | NA | TRBV5-6 | TGTGCCAGCAGCCGGACAGGGCGGGAAATAGCTTTCTTT | CASSRTGREIAFF
NA | TRBJ2-1 | NA | TRBV19 | TGTGCCAGTAGTGACCCACTCCTTCTAGTGCCGTTCTTC | CASSDPLLLVPFF
NA | TRBJ1-3 | once | TRBV5-5 | TGTGCCAGCAGCTTCCTTCGGGGTGAGGGTGGAAACACCATATATTTT | CASSFLRGEGGNTIYF
TRBD1 | TRBJ1-2 | NA | TRBV6-5 | TGTGCCAGCAGTCCCGGGACAGGGGGTAACTATGGCTACACCTTC | CASSPGTGGNYGYTF
NA | TRBJ1-1 | NA | TRBV5-1 | TGCGCCAGCAGCTTGGCCCAGGGGAACACTGAAGCTTTCTTT | CASSLAQGNTEAFF
NA | TRBJ2-2 | NA | TRBV7-2 | TGTGCCAGCAGCTTAGACAGGGACCCCGGGGAGCTGTTTTTT | CASSLDRDPGELFF
TRBD1 | TRBJ2-5 | NA | TRBV9 | TGTGCCAGCAGCCCCTGGACAGGGTGGGGAGAGACCCAGTACTTC | CASSPWTGWGETQYF
NA | TRBJ1-5 | NA | TRBV7-2 | TGTGCCAGCAGCTTAGACTCAGGCCCAGGGCAGCCCCAGCATTTT | CASSLDSGPGQPQHF
NA | TRBJ1-2 | NA | TRBV5-3 | TGTGCCAGAAGCCACCCCTTAGCGAGTACTAACTATGGCTACACCTTC | CARSHPLASTNYGYTF
NA | TRBJ1-3 | NA | TRBV19 | TGTGCCAGTGGGGAAAGACAGGGAAACACCATATATTTT | CASGERQGNTIYF
NA | TRBJ1-5 | NA | TRBV19 | TGTGCCAGTGCCGAACAGGGTTGGACTGGCAATCAGCCCCAGCATTTT | CASAEQGWTGNQPQHF
TRBD1 | TRBJ1-1 | NA | TRBV10-1 | TGCGCCAGCAGTGAGCCCTATGGACAGGGGAGCGCTGAAGCTTTCTTT | CASSEPYGQGSAEAFF
TRBD1 | TRBJ1-2 | NA | TRBV3-1/TRBV3-2 | TGTGCCAGCAGCCAAGGTGGGACAGGGAAATATGGCTACACCTTC | CASSQGGTGKYGYTF
TRBD1 | TRBJ2-3 | NA | TRBV5-1 | TGCGCCAGCAGCTTGATTCAGGGGGCGCAAGGAGATACGCAGTATTTT | CASSLIQGAQGDTQYF
NA | TRBJ1-2 | NA | TRBV5-6 | TGTGCCAGCAGCTCCCGCTGGAGGGGAGGCGGCTACACCTTC | CASSSRWRGGGYTF
TRBD1 | TRBJ1-2 | NA | TRBV5-7 | TGTGCCAGCAGCTTGTTAACCGGACAGGGGGCAGACTATGGCTACACCTTC | CASSLLTGQGADYGYTF
NA | TRBJ1-6 | NA | TRBV30 | TGTGCCTGGAGTTTGGAGGGCCGTTCACCCCTCCACTTT | CAWSLEGRSPLHF
NA | TRBJ1-1 | NA | TRBV5-1 | TGCGCCAGCAGCTTCCGTTACGGGGATCACACTGAAGCTTTCTTT | CASSFRYGDHTEAFF
NA | TRBJ1-5 | NA | TRBV2 | TGTGCCAGCAGGATGGACAGTAGCAATCAGCCCCAGCATTTT | CASRMDSSNQPQHF
TRBD1 | TRBJ2-7 | NA | TRBV28 | TGTGCCAGCAGTTCGTCGACAGGGTCCTACGAGCAGTACTTC | CASSSSTGSYEQYF
NA | TRBJ1-2 | NA | TRBV3-1/TRBV3-2 | TGTGCCAGCAGCGCGAGGGGGGGGTATGGCTACACCTTC | CASSARGGYGYTF
TRBD1 | TRBJ2-2 | NA | TRBV19 | TGTGCCAGTAGTATAAGGCAGGGGGACGGGGAGCTGTTTTTT | CASSIRQGDGELFF
NA | TRBJ2-3 | once | TRBV9 | TGTGCCAGCAGCGACAGGGCCGGGTTCTCAGATACGCAGTATTTT | CASSDRAGFSDTQYF
TRBD1 | TRBJ1-2 | NA | TRBV6-1 | TGTGCCAGCAGTGAAGTACAGGGGGCCAACTATGGCTACACCTTC | CASSEVQGANYGYTF